The present entry profiles one T cell receptor beta chain with its context. No cognate antigen has been identified for it. Base qualities were left out, and no much larger clone turns up one base away. Enrolling through a virtual design, the prospective study's participants ranged in age from about 18 to 89 years and lived across 24 United States geographic areas. In the prospective study, cohorts were assigned on the basis of participant-reported clinical history obtained from a screening survey and a study questionnaire. For ImmuneRACE Cohort 3, a participant was defined as recovered based on two consecutive negative NP/OP PCR tests, clearance by a healthcare professional, or resolution of symptoms. Each participant in the prospective study had whole blood, serum and a nasopharyngeal or oropharyngeal swab collected by mobile phlebotomists. Participants in the prospective study had the option to provide additional blood draws and questionnaires over a roughly 2-month period. Prospective study blood samples were shipped either frozen or at room temperature before DNA extraction.

Cut back by 6 bases and 5 bases, the V and J ends lie 13 bases apart. Based on the germline V gene (reference sequence), the CDR1 and CDR2 sequences are LNHDA and SQIVND. CDR3 length: 13 amino acids, cysteine to phenylalanine. Only CDR3 DNA remains: 39 bases, in frame from the first base. The immunoSEQ Assay, a bias-controlled multiplex PCR, was used to amplify TCRbeta CDR3 regions from genomic DNA. The paper's data handling went like this. Nucleated cell counts per sample were estimated from amplification of reference gene primers within the assay. To quantify the absolute abundance of each unique TCRbeta CDR3 rearrangement, sequence reads were collapsed and filtered. For each sample, productive Simpson clonality was calculated as the square root of Simpson's diversity index across productive rearrangements. TCRdb retrieved this table from immuneACCESS and kept in-frame rearrangements only. Not all clones are present; in checked studies, unresolved V genes account for under half, and no reason is known for the remainder. The D gene and trimming were derived from the DNA, and the V and J assignments and clone size from that table. This sample is represented by hundreds of thousands of clones; around 85% of them were singletons. In total, the top ten clones hold about 5.5% of the sample.

The data derive from a study of blood T cell repertoires in COVID-19 (TCRdb year 2020). General notes on the study: Samples covering the acute and convalescent phases of COVID-19 were provided by collaborators in the United States, Italy and Spain. The material from the prospective study consisted of cDNA or gDNA derived from T cells, B-cell-depleted T cells, or PBMCs. Deeply sampled blood TCRbeta repertoires from subjects exposed to, actively infected with, or recovered from COVID-19 were included in the dataset. The repertoires were released in a freely available public database meant as a resource for research on the immune response to SARS-CoV-2. The samples were drawn from the first 160 participants of the ongoing ImmuneRACE study and from 950 to 1,500 subjects provided by 6 global collaborators. Nearly every sample came with metadata listing a de-identified subject ID, COVID-19 status, age in years and sex. Where available, HLA class I and class II types were taken from metadata supplied by the sample provider and were not determined by assay-based typing.

The research as a whole found: The quantity of clinical and demographic metadata differed by source and by participant and was supplied without curation.

Sequenced input: PBMCs or T cells enriched from blood (not recorded which). The sequence links TRBV19 to TRBJ1-1; the D gene cannot be resolved reliably. The sequence was collected from a woman aged 40 to 50 who had recovered from COVID-19. The CDR3 corresponds to CASSVIDRTEAFF. The nucleotides read TGTGCCAGTAGCGTTATCGATCGGACTGAAGCTTTCTTT. The variable domain in full, with residues beyond the CDR3 obtained from the reference TRBV19 and TRBJ1-1 genes, is DGGITQSPKYLFRKEGQNVTLSCEQNLNHDAMYWYRQDPGQGLRLIYYSQIVNDFQKGDIAEGYSVSREKKESFPLTVTSAQKNPTAFYLCASSVIDRTEAFFGQGTRLTVV.